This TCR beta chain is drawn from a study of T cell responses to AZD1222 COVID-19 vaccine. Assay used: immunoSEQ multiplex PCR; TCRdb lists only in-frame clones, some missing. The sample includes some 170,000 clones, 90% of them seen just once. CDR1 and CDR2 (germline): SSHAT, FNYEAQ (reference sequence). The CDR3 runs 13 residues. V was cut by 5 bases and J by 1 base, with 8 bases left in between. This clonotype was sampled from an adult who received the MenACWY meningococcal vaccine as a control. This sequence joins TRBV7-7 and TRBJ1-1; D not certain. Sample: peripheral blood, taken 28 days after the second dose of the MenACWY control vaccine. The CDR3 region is CASSLGSNTEAFF. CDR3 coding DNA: TGTGCCAGCAGCCTCGGTTCGAACACTGAAGCTTTCTTT.